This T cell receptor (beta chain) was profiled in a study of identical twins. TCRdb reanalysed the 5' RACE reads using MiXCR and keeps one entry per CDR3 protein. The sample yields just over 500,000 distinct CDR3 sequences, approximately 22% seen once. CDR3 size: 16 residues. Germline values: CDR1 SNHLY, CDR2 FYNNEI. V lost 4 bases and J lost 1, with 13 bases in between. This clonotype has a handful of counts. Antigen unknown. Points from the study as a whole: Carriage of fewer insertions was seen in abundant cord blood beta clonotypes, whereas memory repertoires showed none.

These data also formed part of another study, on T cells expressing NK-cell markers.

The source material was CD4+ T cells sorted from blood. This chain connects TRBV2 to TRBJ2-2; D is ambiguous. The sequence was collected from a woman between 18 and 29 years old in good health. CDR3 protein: CASSVARIWNTGELFF. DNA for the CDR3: TGTGCCAGCAGTGTGGCTAGAATATGGAACACCGGGGAGCTGTTTTTT.